This TCR beta chain was found in a study of radiation and T cells in renal cell carcinoma. The time point: blood 2 weeks post-SBRT. The treatment was: 15 Gy SBRT to primary tumor, nephrectomy 4 weeks later. Serial blood draws occurred at baseline and 2 and 4 weeks post-SBRT. The table came from immunoSEQ multiplex PCR; TCRdb's copy has only in-frame clones and leaves some out. The sample has 100,000 to 150,000 clones, approximately 90% seen once. The CDR3 is 15 amino acids. Germline V gene sequence: CDR1 LGHNA, CDR2 YSLEER. The V end was cut by 5 bases, the J end by 1 base, with 15 bases between. The rearrangement links TRBV4-3 to TRBJ2-7; D possibly corresponds to TRBD2 (5 bases). The receptor's source is a woman in her 70s with renal cell carcinoma. The input for sequencing was blood, taken from a patient whose treatment included radiotherapy and nephrectomy. The CDR3: CASSSGVAASYEQYF. In DNA form, the CDR3 reads TGCGCCAGCAGCTCCGGGGTTGCGGCATCCTACGAGCAGTACTTC.